The subject of this entry is one TCR beta chain. As yet, its antigen is unknown. Trimming removed 3 bases at V and 4 bases at J, with 9 bases between. CDR1 SGHDN and CDR2 FVKESK come from the germline V gene. The CDR3 extends over 13 amino acids. By quantitative 5'-RACE with molecular barcodes, the TCR beta libraries were made. From the 5' RACE reads, TCRdb called clonotypes with MiXCR, one entry per CDR3 protein. The data hold some 200,000 distinct CDR3 sequences, with 9.5% to 15% observed a single time. This entry comes from a study of CD8 T cells in ankylosing spondylitis. The study, taken as a whole, reports: Matched synovial fluid from ankylosing spondylitis patients was reported to be enriched for disease-linked clones.

Sample: blood, either unsorted or a sorted T cell fraction (not recorded which). V gene TRBV14 combines with J gene TRBJ1-2; D remains ambiguous. The clonotype comes from a male donor with ankylosing spondylitis or in good health (not recorded which). The CDR3 loop reads CASSHPSGYGYTF. CDR3 nucleotides: TGTGCCAGCAGCCACCCGAGCGGCTATGGCTACACCTTC.